A single sample gave rise to the 5 T cell receptor beta chains below, sequenced in a study of blood T cell repertoires in COVID-19. TCRdb's table, derived via immunoSEQ multiplex PCR, lists solely in-frame clones and lacks some. The sample has around 60,000 clones, about 80% seen once. Sequenced material: peripheral blood. All receptors come from an elderly woman with acute or convalescent COVID-19.

The CDR3 DNA sequence: TGTGCCAGTCGGGACACAATTATTTGGCGAAGCAATCAGCCCCAGCATTTT. This codes for CASRDTIIWRSNQPQHF. This chain links TRBV19 with TRBJ1-5, with D perhaps matching TRBD1 (6 bases). V lost 8 bases to trimming and J lost 1 base, with 21 bases between them. The CDR3 consists of 17 residues. CDR1 is LNHDA and CDR2 is SQIVND in the germline V gene (reference sequence).

This clone came up once. The chain joins TRBV19 to TRBJ1-1; 10 nucleotides align to TRBD1. CDR1 LNHDA and CDR2 SQIVND come from the germline V gene (reference sequence). Germline trimming cut 5 bases from V and 1 base from J; bases unmatched to any gene: 13. The CDR3 runs to 18 residues. CDR3 nucleotides: TGTGCCAGTAGTCGATCGGACAGGGGGTATTTCCGGAACACTGAAGCTTTCTTT. This codes for CASSRSDRGYFRNTEAFF.

The table lists this clone with a count of one. This CDR3 reads CASSQLWTDYEQYF. The CDR3 DNA sequence: TGTGCCAGCAGCCAACTGTGGACAGACTACGAGCAGTACTTC. The gene calls are TRBV3-1 (or the pseudogene TRBV3-2) and TRBJ2-7; a weak D match, TRBD1 (6 bases). Trimming took 2 bases from V and 3 from J, leaving 11 bases between them. The CDR3 runs to 14 residues. Germline loops: CDR1 LGHDT, CDR2 YNNKEL (reference sequence).

The chain carries TRBV11-3 and TRBJ2-1, with 7 bases that match TRBD2. The CDR3 has 14 amino acids. V shed 0 bases and J 9 bases; nucleotides not matched to a gene: 5. Germline V lookup: CDR1 SGHNT, CDR2 YENEEA. CDR3 region: CASSLEGWGGEQFF. The CDR3 region has the DNA TGTGCCAGCAGCTTAGAAGGTTGGGGGGGTGAGCAGTTCTTC.

The V call is TRBV15, the J call TRBJ1-2; 7 nucleotides align to TRBD1. Germline CDR1 LNHNV, CDR2 YYDKDF (reference sequence). V dropped 3 bases and J dropped 8; count of bases not matched to a gene: 6. The CDR3 runs to 13 residues. The CDR3: CATSRDRSGGYTF. The DNA for the CDR3 is TGTGCCACCAGCAGGGACAGGAGTGGGGGCTACACCTTC.